Following are 6 T cell receptor beta chains from one sample sequenced in a study of OX40 agonist ivuxolimab in advanced cancers. TCRdb keeps only in-frame clones here, not all; method: immunoSEQ multiplex PCR. The sample records 99,000 or so clones, 90% to 95% being singletons. Sequencing was performed on CD4+ or CD8+ T cells sorted from blood, taken in a trial of the OX40 agonist ivuxolimab. The receptor source for this set is an adult with an advanced solid tumor such as melanoma, head and neck, liver or kidney cancer.

The CDR3: CASSPGGNYGYTF. The CDR3 DNA sequence: TGCGCCAGCAGCCCAGGGGGCAACTATGGCTACACCTTC. The genes are TRBV5-1 and TRBJ1-2; 8 nucleotides match TRBD1. CDR1 SGHRS and CDR2 YFSETQ come from the germline V gene. J was trimmed by 2 bases and V by 4 bases; bases with no gene match: 1. The CDR3 consists of 13 residues.

The V and J genes are TRBV6-5 and TRBJ2-7, with TRBD2 as a possible D gene (6 bases). The ends were cut back, 2 bases at V and 3 bases at J, with 14 bases in the middle. The CDR3 covers 15 residues. The V gene's germline CDR1 is MNHEY and CDR2 SVGAGI. The CDR3 DNA sequence: TGTGCCAGCAGTTACGGAGTAGCGGAGATCTACGAGCAGTACTTC. Amino acid sequence: CASSYGVAEIYEQYF.

The V gene is TRBV30, the J gene TRBJ2-3; the D gene is possibly TRBD2 (6 bases). V was trimmed by 4 bases and J by 1 base, leaving 12 bases between them. This CDR3 spans 14 amino acids. Germline V lookup: CDR1 GTSNPN, CDR2 SVGIG (reference sequence). CDR3 sequence: CAWTGVAGTDTQYF. CDR3 coding DNA: TGTGCCTGGACTGGGGTAGCGGGCACAGATACGCAGTATTTT.

This chain connects TRBV30 to TRBJ2-1; D gene ambiguous. CDR1 is GTSNPN and CDR2 is SVGIG in the germline V gene (reference sequence). The V end was cut by 0 bases, the J end by 12 bases, with 9 bases between. The CDR3 totals 11 residues. Written as DNA, the CDR3 is TGTGCCTGGAGTGTAGGTGAGACGCAGTTCTTC. Protein product: CAWSVGETQFF. Full variable domain (remainder filled in from reference TRBV30 and TRBJ2-1): SQTIHQWPATLVQPVGSPLSLECTVEGTSNPNLYWYRQAAGRGLQLLFYSVGIGQISSEVPQNLSASRPQDRQFILSSKKLLLSDSGFYLCAWSVGETQFFGPGTRLTVL.

V and J are TRBV25-1 and TRBJ1-3; D unclear. Between the trimmed V and J ends, which lost 6 bases and 1 base, there was a span of 10 bases. Germline loops: CDR1 MGHDK, CDR2 SYGVNS. There are 14 residues in the CDR3. Written as DNA, the CDR3 is TGTGCCAGCAGGAGTCCCGCGTCTGGAAACACCATATATTTT. Translating gives CASRSPASGNTIYF.

The rearrangement links TRBV5-1 to TRBJ2-1, with 14 bases fitting TRBD2. V lost 3 bases, J lost 4 bases, and 6 bases stayed unmatched. The CDR3 covers 17 residues. The germline CDR1 and CDR2 sequences are SGHRS and YFSETQ. CDR3 loop: CASSSTSGGAGYNEQFF. In nucleotides, the CDR3 is TGCGCCAGCAGCTCGACTAGCGGGGGGGCCGGGTACAATGAGCAGTTCTTC.